The source of this T cell receptor (beta chain) is a study of cytomegalovirus exposure and HLA in healthy donors. Study overall: Among about 179 million T cells, an earlier analysis found 90 million to 130 million unique TCR beta sequences. General observations from the study: Excluded were some V segments that proved indistinguishable, including TRBV6-2 and TRBV6-3. As a later analysis showed, several of the most significant clusters appeared to be linked to common viral pathogens.

PCR involved 60 Vbeta and 13 Jbeta primers. Repertoires were generated with immunoSEQ multiplex PCR, while TCRdb's copy carries only in-frame clones and drops some. The sample records about 230,000 clones, 78% being singletons. The V gene's germline CDR1 is MNHEY and CDR2 SMNVEV (reference sequence). The CDR3 has 13 residues. This clone was found once. The antigen is unknown. This receptor was identified in a boy between 10 and 17 years old in good health and CMV-seronegative. This chain uses TRBV27 with TRBJ2-5; the match to TRBD2 covers 8 bases. The end of the DNA aligns better with TRBJ2-7, so the J call may be wrong. The sequencing sample was made of PBMCs. The chain's CDR3 is CATRGGYSYEQYF. Written as DNA, the CDR3 is TGTGCCACCCGGGGGGGCTACTCCTACGAGCAGTACTTC.